This T cell receptor beta chain was recovered during a study of lymphopenia after photon versus proton radiotherapy (dated by TCRdb to the late 2010s). About the study as a whole: The study compared the immunological effects of photon versus proton radiation therapy in patients with gastrointestinal tumors who developed high-grade lymphopenia. The cohort included approximately 22 patients with gastrointestinal tumors who developed lymphopenia after receiving either photon or proton therapy. The goal of the study was to characterize the differences between the two radiation modalities in how they affect the immune system.

V is reduced by 8 bases and J by 5 bases, leaving a spacing of 16 bases between them. Via the germline V gene, CDR1 is MDHEN and CDR2 SYDVKM. The CDR3 runs 13 amino acids, cysteine and phenylalanine included. Only the CDR3 region is kept as DNA, spanning 39 bases read in frame from base 1. Comment on this clone: Its cognate antigen has yet to be identified. The sample holds no much larger clone one base away, and base qualities are not on file.

Library creation used the immunoSEQ multiplex PCR assay. T cell repertoires were profiled with deep sequencing of rearranged TCR beta loci together with multiparametric flow cytometry. What TCRdb holds here is the immuneACCESS table cut down to in-frame rearrangements. Part of the clones is not present; checked against another copy, under half of the missing clones reflect an unresolved V gene, and the others are unexplained. The sample profile shows 70,000 or so clones; 92% of them were found once. Over 2% of the sample comes from the top ten. Results the study describes overall, beyond this receptor: During treatment, patients who received photon therapy lost naive T cells and TCR diversity and gained effector/memory populations, whereas patients who received proton therapy remained relatively stable. The survival association was assessed only in patients who died, and better survival with proton therapy was presented by the authors as a possibility rather than a demonstrated result. Across the cohort, among patients who died, a greater drop in TCR diversity after the nadir was inversely correlated with overall survival time. After the lymphocyte count nadir, photon-treated repertoires showed oligoclonal expansion, especially of CD8+ Temra cells, which drove the drop in diversity.

The rearrangement joined TRBV28 to TRBJ2-7; the D segment could be TRBD1, given 5 matching bases. Sequences were derived from peripheral blood, sampled from a patient treated with photon-based radiotherapy. This receptor was obtained from a middle-aged woman with cholangiocarcinoma. The bases are TGTGCCAGCGGATTGACAGAGATACACGAGCAGTACTTC. Its amino acids are CASGLTEIHEQYF.